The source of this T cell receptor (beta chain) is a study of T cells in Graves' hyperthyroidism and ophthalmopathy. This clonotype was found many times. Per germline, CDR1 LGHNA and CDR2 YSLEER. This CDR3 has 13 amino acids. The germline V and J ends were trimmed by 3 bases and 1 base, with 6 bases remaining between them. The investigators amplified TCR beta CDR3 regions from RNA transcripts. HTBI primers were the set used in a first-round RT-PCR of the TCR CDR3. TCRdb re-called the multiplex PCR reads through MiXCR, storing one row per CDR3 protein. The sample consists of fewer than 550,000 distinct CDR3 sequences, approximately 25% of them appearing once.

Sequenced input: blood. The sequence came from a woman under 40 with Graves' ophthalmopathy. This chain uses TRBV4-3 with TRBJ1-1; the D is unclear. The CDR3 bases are TGCGCCAGCAGCCACGAGGGGAACACTGAAGCTTTCTTT. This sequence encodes CASSHEGNTEAFF.